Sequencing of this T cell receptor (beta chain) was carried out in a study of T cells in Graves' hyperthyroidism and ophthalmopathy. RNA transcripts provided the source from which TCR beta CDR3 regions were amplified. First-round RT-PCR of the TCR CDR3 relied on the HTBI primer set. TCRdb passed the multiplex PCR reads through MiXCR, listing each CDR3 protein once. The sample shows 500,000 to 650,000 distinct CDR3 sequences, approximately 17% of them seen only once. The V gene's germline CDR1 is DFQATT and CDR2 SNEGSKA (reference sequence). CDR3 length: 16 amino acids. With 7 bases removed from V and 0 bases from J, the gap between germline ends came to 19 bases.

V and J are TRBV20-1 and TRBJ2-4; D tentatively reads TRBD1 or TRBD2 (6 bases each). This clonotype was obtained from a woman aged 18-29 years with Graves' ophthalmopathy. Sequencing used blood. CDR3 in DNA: TGCAGTGTCTGGACTATCGGGGGCCTAGCCAAAAACATTCAGTACTTC. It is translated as CSVWTIGGLAKNIQYF.